This entry lists 32 T cell receptor beta chains sequenced from one sample in a study of regulatory T cells in long-lasting Graves disease. The time point is: newly diagnosed GD, antithyroid drugs for less than 3 months. PBMC RNA was the source of the TCR library. Researchers made TCR beta libraries by using iRepertoire HTBI primers and running Arm-PCR on CDR3 regions. TCRdb fed the multiplex PCR reads into MiXCR, producing one record per CDR3 protein. The data contain approximately 230,000 distinct CDR3 sequences, around 18% of them seen just once; the ten biggest clones take up about 20%. The starting material was peripheral blood mononuclear cells (PBMCs), obtained at new diagnosis, from a patient treated with antithyroid drugs. The receptors were gathered from a female donor with Graves disease.

The gene calls are TRBV12-3 or TRBV12-4 and TRBJ1-5; maybe TRBD1 (6 bases). Trimming removed 5 bases from V and 3 bases from J, with 14 bases in between. The CDR3 has 15 amino acids. CDR3 nucleotides: TGTGCCAGCAGTCAGACAGGCCTACTCAATCAGCCCCAGCATTTT. It yields the protein CASSQTGLLNQPQHF.

This clonotype was seen repeatedly, ten times or more. The chain combines TRBV24-1 with TRBJ2-2, with D perhaps TRBD2 (5 bases). Between the trimmed V and J ends, which lost 4 bases and 3 bases, there was a span of 11 bases. The CDR3 extends over 15 amino acids. CDR1 and CDR2 from the germline V gene are KGHDR and SFDVKD. For the CDR3, the DNA is TGTGCCACCAGTGACACGACGGGGTACACCGGGGAGCTGTTTTTT. It codes for CATSDTTGYTGELFF.

This clonotype was seen ten or more times. The chain has TRBV12-3 or TRBV12-4 and TRBJ1-4; D is undetermined. The CDR3 consists of 14 residues. Deletions cut 5 bases from V and 0 bases from J, with 7 bases between. DNA for the CDR3: TGTGCCAGCAGTAGCATGACAACTAATGAAAAACTGTTTTTT. Protein product: CASSSMTTNEKLFF.

In this sample, this clonotype turned up many times. The rearrangement uses TRBV7-9 and TRBJ1-5; D is undetermined. The CDR3 extends over 16 amino acids. V gave up 1 base and J gave up 0 bases, with 10 bases separating them. The germline gives CDR1 SEHNR, CDR2 FQNEAQ (reference sequence). In DNA form, the CDR3 reads TGTGCCAGCAGCTTAGACCGAATGTATAGCAATCAGCCCCAGCATTTT. Translation gives CASSLDRMYSNQPQHF.

The rearrangement joins TRBV29-1 to TRBJ1-4, with D uncertain. The CDR3 consists of 13 residues. V lost 5 bases and J lost 0, with 7 bases in between. Looked up from germline, CDR1 is SQVTM and CDR2 is ANQGSEA. The CDR3 loop reads CSVLVATNEKLFF. The CDR3 DNA follows: TGCAGCGTTTTGGTTGCAACTAATGAAAAACTGTTTTTT.

This clonotype has more than one count but fewer than ten. This chain links TRBV20-1 with TRBJ2-4; 16 bases map to TRBD2. J lost 5 bases, V lost 6 bases, and 4 bases had no gene match. The CDR3 runs 15 residues. CDR1 DFQATT and CDR2 SNEGSKA come from the germline V gene (reference sequence). CDR3: CSAPGLAGGENIQYF. CDR3 DNA sequence: TGCAGTGCCCCGGGACTAGCGGGAGGGGAAAACATTCAGTACTTC.

This clonotype was counted many times. The rearrangement links TRBV5-1 to TRBJ2-5; D perhaps matches TRBD2 (6 bases). With 0 bases removed from V and 5 bases from J, the gap between germline ends came to 11 bases. Germline V gives CDR1 SGHRS, CDR2 YFSETQ. The CDR3 loop spans 14 amino acids. Here the CDR3 reads CASSLVGSIETQYF. As DNA, the CDR3 is TGCGCCAGCAGCTTGGTCGGGAGTATCGAGACCCAGTACTTC. Based on the CDR3 plus reference TRBV5-1 and TRBJ2-5, the full variable domain is KAGVTQTPRYLIKTRGQQVTLSCSPISGHRSVSWYQQTPGQGLQFLFEYFSETQRNKGNFPGRFSGRQFSNSRSEMNVSTLELGDSALYLCASSLVGSIETQYFGPGTRLLVL.

This chain uses TRBV24-1 with TRBJ2-7; weak D call: TRBD1 (6 bases). Germline CDR1 KGHDR, CDR2 SFDVKD. The V gene lost 4 bases and the J gene lost 4 bases, with 13 bases spanning the gap. This CDR3 comprises 14 residues. The CDR3 bases are TGTGCCACCAGTGAACAGGGACCTCCTTACGAGCAGTACTTC. Protein: CATSEQGPPYEQYF.

Many counts were recorded for this clonotype. V usage is TRBV7-2 and J usage is TRBJ1-5, with D possibly TRBD1 on 6 matching bases. Trimming took off 2 bases at V and 3 bases at J, with 11 bases between the two ends. Per germline, CDR1 SGHTA and CDR2 FQGNSA. This CDR3 is built from 15 residues. Here the CDR3 reads CASSLKGHPNQPQHF. The CDR3 DNA reads TGTGCCAGCAGCTTAAAGGGACACCCCAATCAGCCCCAGCATTTT.

This clonotype was seen ten or more times. The J gene is TRBJ1-2, the V gene TRBV10-1; D is unclear. This CDR3 region has 13 residues. Germline CDR1 reads WNHNN; CDR2 reads SYGVQD (reference sequence). Trimming took 6 bases from V and 4 from J, leaving 12 bases between them. The CDR3 bases are TGCGCCAGCAGGCCGGTCCGGCTCTATGGCTACACCTTC. Translated: CASRPVRLYGYTF.

This clonotype was counted many times. The chain is built from TRBV7-2 and TRBJ2-7; 7 nucleotides agree with TRBD1. The CDR3 loop spans 14 amino acids. CDR1 is SGHTA and CDR2 is FQGNSA in the germline V gene. The V and J ends lost 6 bases and 2 bases, in that order; junction bases with no gene match: 7. This chain's CDR3 is CASSPSQGAYEQYF. The CDR3 nucleotides are TGTGCCAGCAGTCCTAGTCAGGGGGCCTACGAGCAGTACTTC.

This clonotype was counted at least ten times. This chain joins TRBV11-2 and TRBJ2-7; 7 nucleotides align to TRBD1. This CDR3 is built from 12 residues. Unmatched junction bases numbered 0, after V lost 3 bases and J lost 4 bases. Germline V gives CDR1 SGHAT, CDR2 FQNNGV. DNA of the CDR3: TGTGCCAGCAGCTTGGGACAGTACGAGCAGTACTTC. Translating it yields CASSLGQYEQYF.

This clonotype occurred many times. The chain recombines TRBV7-8 with TRBJ2-7; perhaps TRBD2 as D (7 bases). V shed 4 bases and J shed 5 bases, with 21 bases lying between them. There are 16 residues in the CDR3. Looked up from germline, CDR1 is SGHVS and CDR2 is FQNEAQ. The CDR3 is CASSSVLAGAGHEQYF. CDR3 in DNA: TGTGCCAGCAGCTCGGTACTGGCGGGGGCGGGCCACGAGCAGTACTTC.

The chain carries TRBV12-3 or TRBV12-4 and TRBJ1-2; D gene ambiguous. CDR3 length: 11 amino acids. The V gene lost 5 bases and the J gene lost 4 bases, with 5 bases spanning the gap. In DNA, the CDR3 is TGTGCCAGCAGTGTAGGCTATGGCTACACCTTC. Its protein product is CASSVGYGYTF.

This clonotype was seen ten or more times. V usage is TRBV11-3 and J usage is TRBJ2-1; TRBD1 matches 8 bases. J gave up 16 bases and V 1 base, and 9 bases lay outside the gene matches. CDR1 is SGHNT, CDR2 YENEEA, per germline. The CDR3 extends over 13 amino acids. CDR3 protein: CASSLGYRDRCFF. CDR3 DNA sequence: TGTGCCAGCAGCTTAGGTTACCGGGACAGGTGTTTCTTC.

The chain employs TRBV12-3 or TRBV12-4 and TRBJ2-3; D gene unclear. The V and J ends lost 5 bases and 2 bases respectively, with 11 bases between them. The CDR3 is made up of 14 amino acids. CDR3 nucleotides: TGTGCCAGCAGTATGAGTACTCACACAGATACGCAGTATTTT. It yields the protein CASSMSTHTDTQYF.

This clonotype was recorded many times. J is TRBJ2-4 and V is TRBV7-2, with 8 bases aligning to TRBD1. CDR1 is SGHTA, CDR2 FQGNSA, per germline. V shed 5 bases and J 2 bases; nucleotides not matched to a gene: 11. This CDR3 contains 17 residues. The CDR3 coding sequence is TGTGCCAGCAGCACCAAGGCAGGGGGCTCATCCAAAAACATTCAGTACTTC. The encoded protein is CASSTKAGGSSKNIQYF.

This clonotype appeared many times. The rearrangement uses TRBV13 and TRBJ2-1; no reliable D call. The CDR3 totals 11 residues. The germline V gene has CDR1 PRHDT and CDR2 FYEKMQ (reference sequence). Trimming removed 5 bases at V and 8 bases at J, with 7 bases between. CDR3 bases: TGTGCCAGCAGCCTCACGGATGAGCAGTTCTTC. Translated: CASSLTDEQFF.

Turning to this clonotype: This sequence is one base from a far larger clone and is likely a read error. The V call is TRBV27, the J call TRBJ2-7; no clear D. This CDR3 is 14 amino acids long. Looked up from germline, CDR1 is MNHEY and CDR2 is SMNVEV (reference sequence). V dropped 5 bases and J dropped 4 bases, with 15 bases sitting between them. CDR3 sequence reads: CASSDGGPLYEQYF. The CDR3 DNA reads TGTGCCAGCAGTGATGGCGGACCTCTTTACGAGCAGTACTTC.

This chain uses TRBV7-9 with TRBJ1-2; D is ambiguous. Per the germline V gene, CDR1 is SEHNR and CDR2 is FQNEAQ (reference sequence). The CDR3 loop spans 12 amino acids. Trimming shortened V by 5 bases and J by 7 bases, and 11 bases separated the two germline ends. This CDR3 is CASSPTDGGYTF. In nucleotides, the CDR3 is TGTGCCAGCAGCCCGACGGATGGTGGCTACACCTTC.

Points on this clonotype: The likely explanation is a read error, given a far larger clone one base away. The chain is built from TRBV11-3 and TRBJ1-4; a possible D gene is TRBD1 (5 bases). V gave up 4 bases and J gave up 10 bases, with 13 bases separating them. CDR1 and CDR2 (germline): SGHNT, YENEEA. The CDR3 is 13 amino acids. The CDR3 spells CASSYQGGGKLFF. The CDR3 bases are TGTGCCAGCAGCTATCAGGGAGGTGGAAAACTGTTTTTT.

The chain has TRBV20-1 and TRBJ2-3, with D possibly being TRBD2 (5 bases). This CDR3 has 16 residues. V lost 6 bases and J lost 0, with 19 bases in between. Germline CDR1 and CDR2: DFQATT and SNEGSKA (reference sequence). The CDR3 DNA sequence: TGCAGTGCCACAATCGGGGTAGCGAGCAGCACAGATACGCAGTATTTT. Amino acid sequence: CSATIGVASSTDTQYF.

This clonotype was seen only a few times. CDR3 sequence: CASSLAGGEKLFF. CDR3 bases: TGTGCCAGCAGCTTAGCGGGTGGTGAAAAACTGTTTTTT. V and J are TRBV7-6 and TRBJ1-4; no firm D call. Per the germline V gene, CDR1 is SGHVS and CDR2 is FNYEAQ. CDR3 length equals 13 residues. Trimming left V 0 bases short and J 7 bases short, with 6 bases between.

This sequence joins TRBV20-1 and TRBJ2-1, with no clear D. The germline V gene encodes CDR1 DFQATT and CDR2 SNEGSKA (reference sequence). V lost 3 bases to trimming and J lost 1 base, with 10 bases between them. This CDR3 comprises 14 residues. The CDR3 DNA reads TGCAGTGCTAGGCATACCAAATCCTACAATGAGCAGTTCTTC. Translating gives CSARHTKSYNEQFF.

The chain couples TRBV14 to TRBJ2-1, with D hard to call. From germline, CDR1 is SGHDN and CDR2 FVKESK. The CDR3 contains 14 residues. Between the trimmed V and J ends, which lost 0 bases and 6 bases, there was a span of 9 bases. The DNA of the CDR3 is TGTGCCAGCAGCCAAGACTTTCGTAGCAATGAGCAGTTCTTC. Encoded protein: CASSQDFRSNEQFF. Full variable domain (missing parts from reference TRBV14 and TRBJ2-1): EAGVTQFPSHSVIEKGQTVTLRCDPISGHDNLYWYRRVMGKEIKFLLHFVKESKQDESGMPNNRFLAERTGGTYSTLKVQPAELEDSGVYFCASSQDFRSNEQFFGPGTRLTVL.

This clonotype occurred many times. The chain recombines TRBV2 with TRBJ2-2, with D unresolved. With 5 bases removed from V and 1 base from J, the gap between germline ends came to 5 bases. From germline, CDR1 is SNHLY and CDR2 FYNNEI. This CDR3 is 13 amino acids long. For the CDR3, the DNA is TGTGCCAGCAGTACCCAGAACACCGGGGAGCTGTTTTTT. Protein product: CASSTQNTGELFF.

The sample holds many counts of this clonotype. This chain connects TRBV9 to TRBJ1-4, with D possibly matching TRBD1 (5 bases). The CDR3 has 15 amino acids. V lost 3 bases and J lost 5, with 14 bases in between. Germline V lookup: CDR1 SGDLS, CDR2 YYNGEE. DNA of the CDR3: TGTGCCAGCAGCGGTATCCGGGACGGGAATGAAAAACTGTTTTTT. It translates to CASSGIRDGNEKLFF.

This clonotype was seen more than once but under ten times. The chain has TRBV7-9 and TRBJ2-3, with D maybe TRBD1 (6 bases). This CDR3 is 13 amino acids long. The V end lost 10 bases, the J end lost 4 bases, and 15 bases lay between the germline ends. The germline V gene encodes CDR1 SEHNR and CDR2 FQNEAQ (reference sequence). Here the CDR3 reads CATHYGTSDTQYF. The CDR3, as DNA: TGTGCCACCCATTACGGGACATCAGATACGCAGTATTTT.

This clonotype was detected only a few times. The chain combines TRBV4-3 with TRBJ2-1, with unresolved D. The germline gives CDR1 LGHNA, CDR2 YSLEER. V lost 0 bases and J lost 0, with 9 bases in between. This CDR3 has 16 amino acids. CDR3 coding DNA: TGCGCCAGCAGCCAAGAGGGGATTGGCTCCTACAATGAGCAGTTCTTC. Its protein is CASSQEGIGSYNEQFF.

This clonotype has a count of ten or more. The chain employs TRBV10-2 and TRBJ1-1; D ambiguous. This CDR3 has 13 amino acids. Germline V gene sequence: CDR1 WSHSY, CDR2 SAAADI. Deletions cut 3 bases from V and 1 base from J, with 6 bases between. The CDR3 DNA sequence: TGCGCCAGCAGTGAACAACCGAACACTGAAGCTTTCTTT. This encodes CASSEQPNTEAFF.

In its sample, this clonotype was seen many times. V usage is TRBV7-9 and J usage is TRBJ1-2, with 10 nucleotides matching TRBD1. V lost 6 bases, J lost 0 bases, and 7 bases stayed unmatched. The CDR3 has 16 residues. CDR1 and CDR2 from the germline V gene are SEHNR and FQNEAQ (reference sequence). CDR3: CASSRTGGRANYGYTF. CDR3 nucleotides: TGTGCCAGCAGTCGGACAGGGGGTCGGGCTAACTATGGCTACACCTTC.

On this clonotype: A read error may explain this, as a much larger clone is one base away. The V gene is TRBV29-1, the J gene TRBJ2-3; no reliable D call. V was pared by 3 bases and J by 1 base, with 11 bases between. Germline values: CDR1 SQVTM, CDR2 ANQGSEA. CDR3 size: 14 residues. CDR3 sequence: CSVEIRGGTDTQYF. The DNA of the CDR3 is TGCAGCGTTGAGATCCGAGGAGGCACAGATACGCAGTATTTT.